This T cell receptor (beta chain) was sequenced in a study of graft-versus-host responses after intestinal transplantation. Study information: The study gave all recipients anti-thymocyte globulin induction, then tacrolimus and steroids for roughly 3 years.

Note on this clone: As yet, its antigen is unknown.

Libraries were prepared by immunoSEQ multiplex PCR; TCRdb keeps only in-frame clonotypes and omits some of them. The sample has around 40,000 clones, 95% seen once. CDR3 length: 13 amino acids. In germline, CDR1 is MNHEY, CDR2 SMNVEV (reference sequence). Trimming removed 5 bases at V and 4 bases at J, with 11 bases between. The chain couples TRBV27 to TRBJ1-2; D call uncertain. Sequencing used unstimulated CD8+ T cells sorted from spleen or lymph node cells, obtained before transplant. This receptor was taken from a human donor who was the organ donor for an intestinal transplant. CDR3 sequence: CASSLLPVYGYTF. CDR3 DNA sequence: TGTGCCAGCAGTCTCCTTCCTGTCTATGGCTACACCTTC.